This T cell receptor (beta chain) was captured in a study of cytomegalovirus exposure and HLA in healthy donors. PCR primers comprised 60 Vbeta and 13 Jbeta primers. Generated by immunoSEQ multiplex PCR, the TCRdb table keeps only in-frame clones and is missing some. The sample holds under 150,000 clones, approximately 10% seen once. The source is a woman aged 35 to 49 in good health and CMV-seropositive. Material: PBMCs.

In DNA form, the CDR3 reads TGTGCCAGCAGTTTTGGAATCGGGATACAGAACACTGAAGCTTTCTTT. Encoded protein: CASSFGIGIQNTEAFF. The gene calls are TRBV27 and TRBJ1-1, with D unresolved. The CDR3 runs 16 residues. Germline V CDR1 and CDR2: MNHEY, SMNVEV (reference sequence). Trimming left V 3 bases short and J 1 base short, with 15 bases between.